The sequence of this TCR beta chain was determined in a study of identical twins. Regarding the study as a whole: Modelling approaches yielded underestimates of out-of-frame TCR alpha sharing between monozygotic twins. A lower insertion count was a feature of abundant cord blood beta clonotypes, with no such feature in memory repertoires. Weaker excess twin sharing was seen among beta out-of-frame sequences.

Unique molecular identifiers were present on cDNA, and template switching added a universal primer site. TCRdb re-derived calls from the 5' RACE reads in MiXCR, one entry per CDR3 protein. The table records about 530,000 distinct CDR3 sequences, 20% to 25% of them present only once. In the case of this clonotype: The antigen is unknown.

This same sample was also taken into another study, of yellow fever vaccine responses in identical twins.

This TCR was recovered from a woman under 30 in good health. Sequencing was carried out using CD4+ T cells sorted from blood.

The CDR3 nucleotides read TGTGCCAGCAGTGAAGAGCGCAGCTACGAGCAGTACTTC. It yields the protein CASSEERSYEQYF. This sequence joins TRBV2 and TRBJ2-7; D gene unclear. V lost 1 base, J lost 3 bases, and 7 bases lay in between. The CDR3 has 13 amino acids. Germline CDR1 is SNHLY and CDR2 is FYNNEI. Filled out from reference TRBV2 and TRBJ2-7, the complete variable domain reads EPEVTQTPSHQVTQMGQEVILRCVPISNHLYFYWYRQILGQKVEFLVSFYNNEISEKSEIFDDQFSVERPDGSNFTLKIRSTKLEDSAMYFCASSEERSYEQYFGPGTRLTVT.